This T cell receptor (beta chain) was sequenced for a study of CD8+CD57+ T cells in acquired aplastic anemia (dated by TCRdb to 2016 to 2018). Looking at the study overall: On average, sorted CD4+ and CD8+ cells yielded approximately 3 ug of extracted DNA, with a range of about 0.17 to 27.4 ug. CD8+CD57+ expansion was defined as a frequency above the mean frequency observed in healthy subjects. Broader findings and caveats from the paper: No significant difference in CD8+ Simpson's diversity was found between patients and healthy controls (P=0.060). Around 27 CD8+ CDR3 sequences were shared between patients and controls but appeared highly expressed in patients and within their immunodominant clones.

Genomic DNA served as template for TCR beta VDJ combination and CDR3 sequence profiling. An Illumina HiSeq 2000 was used for TCR repertoire sequencing. The original methods were these. TRBV/TRBJ rearrangement plots, CDR3 size and DJ length profiles, and Simpson's diversity index were used to assess repertoires. The most abundant DNA sequence in the deep sequencing data was defined as the immunodominant clone. CDR3 amino acid sequences were checked for sharing across subjects and were also compared against the VDJdb database and published repertoires. The public reads were reanalyzed by TCRdb: fastp trimming at Q25, MiXCR alignment, in-frame beta chains only. For every CDR3 protein sequence, its rows merge into one entry that carries the most common genes and DNA. TCRdb, not the authors, supplied the V and J calls. The sample table records about 160,000 distinct CDR3 sequences; more than 45% of these occur just once. The top ten clones comprise 3.2% of the sample.

Flow cytometry had shown CD8+CD57+ cell expansion in the patients selected for sequencing. All patients had severe acquired aplastic anemia diagnosed by International Study of Aplastic Anemia and Agranulocytosis and Camitta criteria. No patient had received any therapy when blood was sampled. In the study, sorted CD4+ and CD8+ blood T cells from patients with severe aplastic anemia and from healthy subjects underwent deep sequencing of TCR repertoires. Patients were enrolled in the USA under clinicaltrials.gov protocols 00001620, 01623167, 00001397, 00071045, 00081523 and 00961064. Ficoll-Paque density gradient centrifugation was used to isolate peripheral blood mononuclear cells. Before DNA extraction, CD4+ and CD8+ T cells were sorted by FACS or by magnetic beads. This clonotype was seen only a few times. Its antigen remains unidentified. No much larger clonotype is one base removed from it; base qualities were not supplied.

Compared with germline, V lacks 5 bases and J lacks 5 bases; bases without a gene match: 10. There are 16 amino acids in the CDR3, from cysteine to phenylalanine inclusive. Solely the CDR3 DNA is kept, with 48 bases framed from the first base. Per the germline V gene, LGHNT is the CDR1 and FRNRAP is the CDR2. The chain was built from TRBV12-5 and TRBJ2-5, with 11 middle bases fitting TRBD1. The source is a human donor with aplastic anemia. The sample comprised sorted CD4+, CD8+, or CD8+CD57+ T cells (not recorded which) from PBMCs. Here the CDR3 is given as CASGTPSGTGGETQYF. The nucleotide sequence reads as follows: TGTGCTAGTGGTACTCCCTCCGGGACAGGGGGTGAGACCCAGTACTTC.